This T cell receptor beta chain appears in the sequencing data of a study of T cell responses to AZD1222 COVID-19 vaccine. The CDR3 has 16 residues. CDR1 is SGHNT and CDR2 is YYREEE in the germline V gene (reference sequence). Trimming pared 0 bases from V and 2 bases from J, leaving 13 bases between. The data were produced by immunoSEQ multiplex PCR, yet TCRdb's version contains in-frame clones alone and is incomplete. The sample shows under 100,000 clones, roughly 87% of them seen only once. The specimen was peripheral blood, collected 28 days after the second AZD1222 dose. The rearrangement links TRBV5-4 to TRBJ2-3, with D hard to call. The TCR sequence derives from an adult who received the AZD1222 COVID-19 vaccine. The CDR3 DNA reads as TGTGCCAGCAGCTTGGCCTCTTCCACCCCCACAGATACGCAGTATTTT. This sequence encodes CASSLASSTPTDTQYF.